Many counts were recorded for the clone carrying this T cell receptor (beta chain). The library protocol tagged individual cDNA molecules with unique molecular identifiers. MiXCR, applied by TCRdb to the 5' RACE reads, yields one record per CDR3 protein. The sample lists 30,000 to 45,000 distinct CDR3 sequences, 9.9% seen once, with roughly an eighth in the top ten. The sample belongs to a study of early T cells in non-severe SARS-CoV-2 infection. Study-wide background: Sequencing used unsorted whole-blood bulk RNA, so chains lack pairing.

There are 18 residues in the CDR3. Looked up from germline, CDR1 is SGHTA and CDR2 is FQGNSA. Between the trimmed V and J ends, which lost 1 base and 1 base, there was a span of 19 bases. Material: whole blood. This TCR derives from an adult who was a healthcare worker with PCR-confirmed SARS-CoV-2 infection or an uninfected control (not recorded which). The V call is TRBV7-2, the J call TRBJ2-5; a weak D match, TRBD2 (6 bases). The CDR3 bases are TGTGCCAGCAGCTTAGGTCCCGGTAGCGGTCCGTTCCAAGAGACCCAGTACTTC. This sequence encodes CASSLGPGSGPFQETQYF.